This T cell receptor (beta chain) emerged from a study of Graves' ophthalmopathy and Graves' hyperthyroidism. Across the study: Peripheral blood (taken before any treatment) was collected at initial diagnosis.

In this sample, this clonotype turned up many times. What it binds is unknown. Notes on the study in general: A majority of expanded thyroid clonotypes exceeding 0.001 frequency were likewise present in blood.

Trimming took 3 bases from V and 4 from J; bases not matched to a gene: 6. CDR1 and CDR2 (germline): KGHSH, LQKENI. The CDR3 runs to 14 residues. For repertoire sequencing, the TCR beta CDR3 regions were amplified from RNA transcripts. An opening RT-PCR round employed HTBI primers and preceded a second-round multiplex PCR. A single record per CDR3 protein comes from TCRdb applying MiXCR to the multiplex PCR reads. This sample has over 200,000 distinct CDR3 sequences, with under 30% found just once. Donors with ophthalmopathy: moderate-to-severe activity, CAS ≥3, NOSPECS ≥4, duration under 3 months. The sequence derives from a man between 50 and 59 years old with Graves' ophthalmopathy. This sequence joins TRBV18 and TRBJ2-7; 7 nucleotides line up with TRBD1. The sequenced sample was peripheral blood. As DNA, the CDR3 is TGTGCCAGCTCACCGGGACAGACATTTTACGAGCAGTACTTC. Amino acids: CASSPGQTFYEQYF.